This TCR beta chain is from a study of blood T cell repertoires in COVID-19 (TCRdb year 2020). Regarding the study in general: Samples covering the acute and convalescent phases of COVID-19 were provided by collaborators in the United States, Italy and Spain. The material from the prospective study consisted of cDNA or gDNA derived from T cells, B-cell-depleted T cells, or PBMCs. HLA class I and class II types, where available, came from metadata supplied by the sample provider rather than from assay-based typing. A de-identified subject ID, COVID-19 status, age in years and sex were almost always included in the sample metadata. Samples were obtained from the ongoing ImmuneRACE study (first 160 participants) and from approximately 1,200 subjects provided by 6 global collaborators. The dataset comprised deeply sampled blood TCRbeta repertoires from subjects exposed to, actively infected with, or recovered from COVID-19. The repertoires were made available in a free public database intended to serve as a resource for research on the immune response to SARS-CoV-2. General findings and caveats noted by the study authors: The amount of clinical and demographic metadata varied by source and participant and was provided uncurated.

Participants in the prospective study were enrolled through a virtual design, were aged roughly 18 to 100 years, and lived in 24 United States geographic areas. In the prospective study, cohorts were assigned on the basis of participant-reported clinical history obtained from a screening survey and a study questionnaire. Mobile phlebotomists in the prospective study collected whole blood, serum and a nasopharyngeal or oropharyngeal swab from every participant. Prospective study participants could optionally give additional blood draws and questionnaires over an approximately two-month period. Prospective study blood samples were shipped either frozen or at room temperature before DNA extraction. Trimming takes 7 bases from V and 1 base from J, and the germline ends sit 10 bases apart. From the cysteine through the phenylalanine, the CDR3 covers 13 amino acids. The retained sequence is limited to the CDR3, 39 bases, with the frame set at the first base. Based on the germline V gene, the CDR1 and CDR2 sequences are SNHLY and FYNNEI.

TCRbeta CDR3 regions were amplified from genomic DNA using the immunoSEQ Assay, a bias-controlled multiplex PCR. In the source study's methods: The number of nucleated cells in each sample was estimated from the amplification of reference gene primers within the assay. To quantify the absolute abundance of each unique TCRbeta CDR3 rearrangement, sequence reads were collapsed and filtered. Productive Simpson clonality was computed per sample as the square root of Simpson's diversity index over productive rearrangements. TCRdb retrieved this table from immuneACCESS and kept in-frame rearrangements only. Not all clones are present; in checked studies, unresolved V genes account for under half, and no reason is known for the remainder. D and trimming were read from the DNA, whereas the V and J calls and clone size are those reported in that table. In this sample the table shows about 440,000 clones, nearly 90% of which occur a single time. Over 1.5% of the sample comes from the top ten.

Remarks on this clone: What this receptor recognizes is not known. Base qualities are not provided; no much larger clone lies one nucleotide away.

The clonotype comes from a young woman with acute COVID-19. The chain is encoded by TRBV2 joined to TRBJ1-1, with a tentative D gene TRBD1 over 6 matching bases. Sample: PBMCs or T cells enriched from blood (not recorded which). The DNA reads TGTGCCAGCATAAACAGGGCGAACACTGAAGCTTTCTTT. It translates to CASINRANTEAFF.